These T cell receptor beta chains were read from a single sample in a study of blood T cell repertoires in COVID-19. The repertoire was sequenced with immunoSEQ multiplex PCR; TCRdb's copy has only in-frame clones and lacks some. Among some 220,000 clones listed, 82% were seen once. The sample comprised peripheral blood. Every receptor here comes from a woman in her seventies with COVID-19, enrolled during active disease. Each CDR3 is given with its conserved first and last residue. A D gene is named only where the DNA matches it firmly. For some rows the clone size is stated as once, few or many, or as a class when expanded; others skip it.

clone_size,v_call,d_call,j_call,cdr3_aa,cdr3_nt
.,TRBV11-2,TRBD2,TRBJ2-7,CASSLLGTSGYEQYF,TGTGCCAGCAGCTTATTGGGGACTAGCGGTTACGAGCAGTACTTC
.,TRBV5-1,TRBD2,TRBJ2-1,CASSSLAGGDNEQFF,TGCGCCAGCAGCTCCTTAGCGGGAGGGGACAATGAGCAGTTCTTC
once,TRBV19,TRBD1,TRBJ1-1,CASSIDEGADTEAFF,TGTGCCAGTAGTATAGACGAGGGGGCGGACACTGAAGCTTTCTTT
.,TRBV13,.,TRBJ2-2,CASSLGIAGELFF,TGTGCCAGCAGCTTAGGGATAGCCGGGGAGCTGTTTTTT
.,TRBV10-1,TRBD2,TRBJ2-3,CASSDNPGGPWDTQYF,TGCGCCAGCAGTGATAACCCGGGAGGGCCATGGGATACGCAGTATTTT
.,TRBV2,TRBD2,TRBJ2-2,CASTMTSGRASNTGELFF,TGTGCCAGCACAATGACTAGCGGGAGGGCGTCAAACACCGGGGAGCTGTTTTTT
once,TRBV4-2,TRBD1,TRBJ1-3,CASSQTTGGPSGNTIYF,TGTGCCAGCAGCCAAACGACAGGGGGCCCCTCTGGAAACACCATATATTTT
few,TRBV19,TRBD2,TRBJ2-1,CASSIPLASGRINEQFF,TGTGCCAGTAGTATCCCCTTAGCTAGCGGGAGGATTAATGAGCAGTTCTTC
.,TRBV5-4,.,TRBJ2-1,CASSLGGGALDNEQFF,TGTGCCAGCAGCTTGGGAGGGGGGGCGCTCGACAATGAGCAGTTCTTC
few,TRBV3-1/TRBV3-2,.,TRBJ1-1,CASSHRRDTEAFF,TGTGCCAGCAGTCACCGCAGGGACACTGAAGCTTTCTTT
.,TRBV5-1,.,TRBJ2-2,CASSLAGQGTGELFF,TGCGCCAGCAGCTTGGCCGGGCAGGGTACCGGGGAGCTGTTTTTT
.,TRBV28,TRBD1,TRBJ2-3,CASSLGPGQGAVRDTQYF,TGTGCCAGCAGTTTGGGACCGGGACAGGGGGCGGTGAGGGATACGCAGTATTTT
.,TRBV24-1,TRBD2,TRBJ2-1,CATSDYTSGRMNEQFF,TGTGCCACCAGTGATTATACTAGCGGGAGGATGAATGAGCAGTTCTTC
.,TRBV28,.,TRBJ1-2,CASSGSGGPYGYTF,TGTGCCAGCAGTGGATCGGGGGGCCCCTATGGCTACACCTTC
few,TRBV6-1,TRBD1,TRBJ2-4,CASSEPQGVGKNIQYF,TGTGCCAGCAGTGAACCACAGGGGGTTGGCAAAAACATTCAGTACTTC